This TCR beta chain was identified in a study of blood T cell repertoires in COVID-19. In the study overall: Whether acute or convalescent, the COVID-19 samples came from the United States, Italy and Spain.

Here immunoSEQ multiplex PCR was the method, and the copy in TCRdb shows in-frame clones only, minus some. The sample yields roughly 300,000 clones, 65% to 90% seen once. The CDR3 spans 15 residues. Trimming took 3 bases from V and 2 from J; bases not matched to a gene: 9. CDR1 is DFQATT, CDR2 SNEGSKA, per germline (reference sequence). The receptor was isolated from a human donor in a cohort sampled during active COVID-19. The sequenced material came from peripheral blood. The chain links TRBV20-1 to TRBJ1-1, with 7 bases fitting TRBD1. The CDR3 spells CSASITGVVNTEAFF. The DNA for the CDR3 is TGCAGTGCTAGTATCACAGGGGTAGTAAACACTGAAGCTTTCTTT.